This T cell receptor (beta chain) was identified during a study of T cells in Graves' hyperthyroidism and ophthalmopathy. There were TCR beta CDR3 regions amplified from RNA transcripts. The HTBI primer set drove a first-round RT-PCR of the TCR CDR3. TCRdb independently ran MiXCR on the multiplex PCR reads; one entry per CDR3 protein. The sample lists about 370,000 distinct CDR3 sequences, approximately 16% seen once, with approximately 20% in the top ten. General study results and limits: In blood, most of the thyroid clonotypes expanded above 0.001 were also present.

Criteria for exclusion of patients were uncontrolled infection, other autoimmune disease, pregnancy or lactation. Diagnostic assessment was based on clinical symptoms, serum thyroxine and TRAb, thyroid ultrasound and orbital computed tomography. PBMCs came from more than 9 ml fresh peripheral blood. This clonotype was recorded at least ten times. Antigen unknown. CDR1 is DFQATT and CDR2 is SNEGSKA in the germline V gene (reference sequence). This CDR3 is 15 amino acids long. Source material: blood. This sequence was found in a woman aged 55-70 years with Graves' ophthalmopathy. The V gene is TRBV20-1, the J gene TRBJ2-5; D tentatively fits TRBD1 or TRBD2 (5 bases each). The CDR3 coding sequence is TGCAGCGCCCGGTTTACCGGCGGCGAGGGGGAGACCCAGTACTTC. The encoded protein is CSARFTGGEGETQYF.